A selection of T cell receptor beta chains follows, all from one sample in a study of T cells in localized non-small cell lung cancer. TCRdb keeps only in-frame clones here, not all; method: immunoSEQ multiplex PCR. The sample records some 52,000 clones, 80% to 90% being singletons. Sequences were derived from peripheral blood, sampled before any cancer treatment. These TCRs come from a male donor older than 55 with stage III squamous cell lung carcinoma. The CDR3 runs from the conserved cysteine through the conserved F or W.

j_gene: TRBJ2-5; v_gene: TRBV5-4; CDR3aa: CASSLGQFQETQYF
j_gene: TRBJ2-3; v_gene: TRBV5-4; CDR3aa: CASSFYTRDTQYF
j_gene: TRBJ2-1; v_gene: TRBV6-6; CDR3aa: CASLPASGSDEQFF
j_gene: TRBJ2-7; v_gene: TRBV18; CDR3aa: CASSQNRQYEQYF
j_gene: TRBJ2-7; v_gene: TRBV10-1; CDR3aa: CASSVTLSYEQYF
j_gene: TRBJ1-5; v_gene: TRBV19; CDR3aa: CASSPRAGGNYQPQHF
j_gene: TRBJ1-2; v_gene: TRBV9; CDR3aa: CASSVATQDGYTF
j_gene: TRBJ1-5; v_gene: TRBV5-1; CDR3aa: CASSSGTENQPQHF
j_gene: TRBJ1-1; v_gene: TRBV4-1; CDR3aa: CASSQDPNTEAFF
j_gene: TRBJ2-3; v_gene: TRBV19; CDR3aa: CASSIRGQGADTQYF
j_gene: TRBJ1-6; v_gene: TRBV2; CDR3aa: CASNTGAPAPLHF
j_gene: TRBJ2-3; v_gene: TRBV6-6; CDR3aa: CASNRDSTDTQYF
j_gene: TRBJ1-1; v_gene: TRBV7-2; CDR3aa: CASSLNSNPTEAFF
j_gene: TRBJ2-7; v_gene: TRBV28; CDR3aa: CASSLRTSGTYEQYF
j_gene: TRBJ1-2; v_gene: TRBV5-8; CDR3aa: CASSIKGLPYGYTF